Described below is a single T cell receptor beta chain sequence and its context. What it binds is not known. Specified time point: newly diagnosed GD, antithyroid drugs for less than 3 months. The TCR library was made from RNA that had been extracted from PBMCs in TRIzol. To make TCR beta libraries, researchers used iRepertoire HTBI primers and Arm-PCR of CDR3 regions. TCRdb re-called the multiplex PCR reads with MiXCR, one entry per CDR3 protein. The sample lists about 320,000 distinct CDR3 sequences; over 15% were seen once. Trimming cost V 2 bases and J 3 bases; bases outside gene matches: 0. The CDR3 spans 13 residues. CDR1 is SQVTM, CDR2 ANQGSEA, per germline. The entry originates in a study of regulatory T cells in long-lasting Graves disease. Findings and limits, study-wide: The persistent group shared around 2,700 public clonotypes, more than the approximately 890 shared by new patients.

This clonotype was obtained from a female donor with Graves disease. Sequenced material: peripheral blood mononuclear cells (PBMCs), taken at new diagnosis, from a patient treated with antithyroid drugs. J is TRBJ2-1 and V is TRBV29-1; 8 bases map to TRBD2. CDR3 nucleotide sequence: TGCAGCGTTGAAACTAGCGGCTACAATGAGCAGTTCTTC. Protein sequence: CSVETSGYNEQFF.